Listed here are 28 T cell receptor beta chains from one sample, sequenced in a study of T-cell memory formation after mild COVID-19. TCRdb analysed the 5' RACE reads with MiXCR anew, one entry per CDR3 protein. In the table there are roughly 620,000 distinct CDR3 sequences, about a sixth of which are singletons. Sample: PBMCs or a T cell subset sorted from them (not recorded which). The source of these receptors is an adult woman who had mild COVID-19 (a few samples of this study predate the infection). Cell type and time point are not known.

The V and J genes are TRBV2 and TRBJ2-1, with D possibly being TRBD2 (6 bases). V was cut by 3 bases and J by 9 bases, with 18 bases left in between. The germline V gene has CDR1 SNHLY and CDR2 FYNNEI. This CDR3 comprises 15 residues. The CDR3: CASSDFSGARGEQFF. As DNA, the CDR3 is TGTGCCAGCAGTGACTTTTCGGGAGCGAGGGGTGAGCAGTTCTTC.

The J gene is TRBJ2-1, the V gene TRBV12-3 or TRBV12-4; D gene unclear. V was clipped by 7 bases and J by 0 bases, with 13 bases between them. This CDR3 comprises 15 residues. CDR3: CASTYGESSYNEQFF. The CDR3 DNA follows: TGTGCCAGCACCTACGGCGAAAGCTCCTACAATGAGCAGTTCTTC.

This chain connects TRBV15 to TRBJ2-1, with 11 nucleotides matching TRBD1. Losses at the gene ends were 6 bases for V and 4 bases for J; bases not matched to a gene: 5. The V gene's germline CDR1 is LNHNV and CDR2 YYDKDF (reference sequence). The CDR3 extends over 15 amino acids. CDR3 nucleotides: TGTGCCACCAGTTCCGGGACAGGGGGTTACAATGAGCAGTTCTTC. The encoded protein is CATSSGTGGYNEQFF.

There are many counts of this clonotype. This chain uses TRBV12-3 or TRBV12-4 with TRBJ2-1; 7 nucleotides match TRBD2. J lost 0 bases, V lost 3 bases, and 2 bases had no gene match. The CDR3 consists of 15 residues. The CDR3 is CASSFGGGSYNEQFF. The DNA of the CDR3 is TGTGCCAGCAGTTTTGGCGGGGGCTCCTACAATGAGCAGTTCTTC.

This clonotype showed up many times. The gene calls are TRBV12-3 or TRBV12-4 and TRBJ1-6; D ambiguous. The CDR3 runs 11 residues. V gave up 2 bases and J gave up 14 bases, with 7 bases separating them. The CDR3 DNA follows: TGTGCCAGCAGTTTAAGTAGGTCCCTCCACTTT. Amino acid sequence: CASSLSRSLHF.

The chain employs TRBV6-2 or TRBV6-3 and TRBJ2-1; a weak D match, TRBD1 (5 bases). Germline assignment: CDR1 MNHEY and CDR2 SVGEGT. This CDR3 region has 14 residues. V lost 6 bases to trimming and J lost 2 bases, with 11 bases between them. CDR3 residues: CASRVLGPYNEQFF. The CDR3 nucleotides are TGTGCCAGCAGGGTCCTGGGGCCCTACAATGAGCAGTTCTTC.

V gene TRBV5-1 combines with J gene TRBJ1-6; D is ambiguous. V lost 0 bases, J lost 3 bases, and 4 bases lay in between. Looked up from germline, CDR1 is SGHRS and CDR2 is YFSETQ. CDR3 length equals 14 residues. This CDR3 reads CASSLGDYNSPLHF. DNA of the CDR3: TGCGCCAGCAGCTTGGGAGACTATAATTCACCCCTCCACTTT. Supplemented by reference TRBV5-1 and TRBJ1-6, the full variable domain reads KAGVTQTPRYLIKTRGQQVTLSCSPISGHRSVSWYQQTPGQGLQFLFEYFSETQRNKGNFPGRFSGRQFSNSRSEMNVSTLELGDSALYLCASSLGDYNSPLHFGNGTRLTVT.

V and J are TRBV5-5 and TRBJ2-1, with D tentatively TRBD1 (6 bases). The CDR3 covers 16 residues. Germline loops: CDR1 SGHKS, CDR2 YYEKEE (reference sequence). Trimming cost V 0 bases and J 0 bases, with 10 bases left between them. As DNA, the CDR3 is TGTGCCAGCAGCTTGGCAGGGGAATACTCCTACAATGAGCAGTTCTTC. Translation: CASSLAGEYSYNEQFF.

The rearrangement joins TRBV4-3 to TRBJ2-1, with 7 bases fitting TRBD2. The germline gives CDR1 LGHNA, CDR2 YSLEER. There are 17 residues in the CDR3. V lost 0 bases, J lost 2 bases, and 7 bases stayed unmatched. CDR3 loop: CASSQDFAGRAYNEQFF. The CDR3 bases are TGCGCCAGCAGCCAAGATTTCGCGGGGAGGGCCTACAATGAGCAGTTCTTC.

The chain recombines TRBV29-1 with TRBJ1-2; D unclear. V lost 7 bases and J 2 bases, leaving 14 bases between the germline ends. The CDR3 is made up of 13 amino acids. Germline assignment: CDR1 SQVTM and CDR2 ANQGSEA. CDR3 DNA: TGCAGCGCTCCGGGCCTCACCAACTATGGCTACACCTTC. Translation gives CSAPGLTNYGYTF.

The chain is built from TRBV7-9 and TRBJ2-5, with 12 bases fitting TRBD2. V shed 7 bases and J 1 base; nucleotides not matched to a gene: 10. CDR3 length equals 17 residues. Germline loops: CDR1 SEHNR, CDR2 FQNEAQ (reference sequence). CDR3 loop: CASTWELAGGFQETQYF. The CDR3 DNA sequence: TGTGCCAGCACCTGGGAGCTAGCGGGAGGGTTCCAAGAGACCCAGTACTTC. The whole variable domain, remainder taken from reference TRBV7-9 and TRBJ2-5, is DTGVSQNPRHKITKRGQNVTFRCDPISEHNRLYWYRQTLGQGPEFLTYFQNEAQLEKSRLLSDRFSAERPKGSFSTLEIQRTEQGDSAMYLCASTWELAGGFQETQYFGPGTRLLVL.

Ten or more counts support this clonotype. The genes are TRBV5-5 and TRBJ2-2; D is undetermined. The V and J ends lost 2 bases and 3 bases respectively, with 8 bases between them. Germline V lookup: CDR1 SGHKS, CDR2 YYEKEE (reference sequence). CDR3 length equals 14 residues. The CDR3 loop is CASSFQVYTGELFF. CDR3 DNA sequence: TGTGCCAGCAGCTTCCAGGTGTACACCGGGGAGCTGTTTTTT.

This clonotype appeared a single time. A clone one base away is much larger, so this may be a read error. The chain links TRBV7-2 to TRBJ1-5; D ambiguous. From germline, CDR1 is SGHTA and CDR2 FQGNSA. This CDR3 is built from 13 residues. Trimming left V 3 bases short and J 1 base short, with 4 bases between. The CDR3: CASSFYSNQPQHF. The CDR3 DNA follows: TGTGCCAGCAGCTTTTACAGCAATCAGCCCCAGCATTTT. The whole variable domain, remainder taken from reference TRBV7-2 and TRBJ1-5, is GAGVSQSPSNKVTEKGKDVELRCDPISGHTALYWYRQSLGQGLEFLIYFQGNSAPDKSGLPSDRFSAERTGGSVSTLTIQRTQQEDSAVYLCASSFYSNQPQHFGDGTRLSIL.

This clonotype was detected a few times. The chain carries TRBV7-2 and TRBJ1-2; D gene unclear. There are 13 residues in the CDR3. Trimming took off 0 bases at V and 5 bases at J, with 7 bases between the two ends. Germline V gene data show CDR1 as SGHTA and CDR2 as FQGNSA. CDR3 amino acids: CASSLAGWYGYTF. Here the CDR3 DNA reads TGTGCCAGCAGCTTAGCGGGCTGGTATGGCTACACCTTC.

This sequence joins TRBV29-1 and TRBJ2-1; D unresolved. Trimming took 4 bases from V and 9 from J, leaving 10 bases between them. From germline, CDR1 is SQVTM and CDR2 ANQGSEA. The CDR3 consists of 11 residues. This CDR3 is CSVGTTVEQFF. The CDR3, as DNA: TGCAGCGTTGGGACCACGGTTGAGCAGTTCTTC.

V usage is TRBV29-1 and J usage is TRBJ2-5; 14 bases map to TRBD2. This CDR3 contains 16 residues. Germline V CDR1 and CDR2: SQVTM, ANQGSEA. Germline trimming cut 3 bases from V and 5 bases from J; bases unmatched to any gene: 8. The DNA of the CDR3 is TGCAGCGTTGATCCCGGGGGACTAGCGGGAGACGAGACCCAGTACTTC. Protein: CSVDPGGLAGDETQYF.

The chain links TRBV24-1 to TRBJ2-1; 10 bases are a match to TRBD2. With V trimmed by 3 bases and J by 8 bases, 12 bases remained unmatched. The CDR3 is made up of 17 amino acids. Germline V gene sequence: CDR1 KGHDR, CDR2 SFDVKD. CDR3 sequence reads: CATSDDRAGGPGHEQFF. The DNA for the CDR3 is TGTGCCACCAGTGATGACCGAGCGGGAGGGCCCGGCCATGAGCAGTTCTTC.

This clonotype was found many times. The CDR3 spells CASSLGQPSNQPQHF. The DNA of the CDR3 is TGTGCCAGCAGCTTGGGACAGCCAAGCAATCAGCCCCAGCATTTT. This chain uses TRBV7-9 with TRBJ1-5; TRBD1 matches at 7 bases. Germline trimming cut 3 bases from V and 1 base from J; bases unmatched to any gene: 3. From germline, CDR1 is SEHNR and CDR2 FQNEAQ (reference sequence). The length of the CDR3 is 15 residues.

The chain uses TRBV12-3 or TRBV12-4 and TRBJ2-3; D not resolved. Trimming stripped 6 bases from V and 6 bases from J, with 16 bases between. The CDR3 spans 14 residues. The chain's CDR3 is CASSPVGERDTQYF. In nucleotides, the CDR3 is TGTGCCAGCAGCCCTGTCGGAGAAAGGGATACGCAGTATTTT.

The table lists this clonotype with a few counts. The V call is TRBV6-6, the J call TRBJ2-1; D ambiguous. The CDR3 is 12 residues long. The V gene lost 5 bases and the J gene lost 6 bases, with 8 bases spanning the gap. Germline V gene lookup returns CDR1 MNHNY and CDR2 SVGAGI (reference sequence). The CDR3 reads CASSRSLNEQFF. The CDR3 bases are TGTGCCAGCAGTCGGTCTCTCAATGAGCAGTTCTTC.

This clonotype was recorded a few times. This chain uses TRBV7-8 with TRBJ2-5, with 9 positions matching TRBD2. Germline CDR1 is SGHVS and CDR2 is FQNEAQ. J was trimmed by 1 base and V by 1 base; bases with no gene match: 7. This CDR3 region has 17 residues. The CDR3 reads CASSLGPAGGSQETQYF. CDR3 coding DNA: TGTGCCAGCAGCTTAGGTCCCGCGGGAGGGTCCCAAGAGACCCAGTACTTC.

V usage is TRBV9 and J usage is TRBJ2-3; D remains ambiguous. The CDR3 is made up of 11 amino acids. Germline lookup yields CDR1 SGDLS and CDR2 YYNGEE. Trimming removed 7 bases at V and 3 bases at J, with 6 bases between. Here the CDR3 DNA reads TGTGCCAGCGGGAATACAGATACGCAGTATTTT. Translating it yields CASGNTDTQYF.

This CDR3 is CASSFDSTEAFF. The CDR3 DNA sequence: TGTGCCAGCAGCTTCGATAGCACTGAAGCTTTCTTT. The genes are TRBV11-2 and TRBJ1-1; D is ambiguous. V lost 3 bases, J lost 4 bases, and 6 bases lay in between. This CDR3 has 12 residues. Germline V CDR1 and CDR2: SGHAT, FQNNGV.

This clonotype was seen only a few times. The CDR3 reads CASSFPGPPQPGANVLTF. The CDR3 bases are TGTGCCAGCAGTTTTCCCGGGCCCCCCCAGCCTGGGGCCAACGTCCTGACTTTC. The gene calls are TRBV12-3 or TRBV12-4 and TRBJ2-6; D is unresolved. The germline V and J ends were trimmed by 3 bases and 2 bases, with 17 bases remaining between them. The CDR3 length is 18 residues.

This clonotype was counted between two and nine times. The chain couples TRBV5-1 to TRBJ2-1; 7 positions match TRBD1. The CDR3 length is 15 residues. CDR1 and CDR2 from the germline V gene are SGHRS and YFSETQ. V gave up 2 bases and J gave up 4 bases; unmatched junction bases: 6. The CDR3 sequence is CASSFTGAEYNEQFF. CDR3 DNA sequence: TGCGCCAGCAGCTTTACAGGGGCCGAATACAATGAGCAGTTCTTC. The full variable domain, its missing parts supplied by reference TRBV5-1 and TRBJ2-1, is KAGVTQTPRYLIKTRGQQVTLSCSPISGHRSVSWYQQTPGQGLQFLFEYFSETQRNKGNFPGRFSGRQFSNSRSEMNVSTLELGDSALYLCASSFTGAEYNEQFFGPGTRLTVL.

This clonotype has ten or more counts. The DNA for the CDR3 is TGCGCCAGCAGCCAGGGCGGGATTTCCTACGAGCAGTACTTC. Translated, it gives CASSQGGISYEQYF. The rearrangement joins TRBV4-3 to TRBJ2-7; D perhaps matches TRBD2 (6 bases). V was trimmed by 3 bases and J by 1 base, leaving 10 bases between them. This CDR3 is built from 14 residues. Looked up from germline, CDR1 is LGHNA and CDR2 is YSLEER.

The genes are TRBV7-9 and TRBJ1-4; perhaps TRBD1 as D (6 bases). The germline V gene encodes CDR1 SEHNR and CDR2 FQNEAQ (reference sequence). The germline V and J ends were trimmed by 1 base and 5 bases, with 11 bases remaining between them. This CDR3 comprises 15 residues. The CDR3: CASSLDPTGNEKLFF. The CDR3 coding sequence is TGTGCCAGCAGCTTAGATCCTACAGGGAATGAAAAACTGTTTTTT.

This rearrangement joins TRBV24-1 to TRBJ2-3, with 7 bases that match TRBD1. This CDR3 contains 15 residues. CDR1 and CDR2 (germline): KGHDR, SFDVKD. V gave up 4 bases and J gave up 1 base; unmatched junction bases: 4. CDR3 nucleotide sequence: TGTGCCACCAGTGACGGACAGGCACGCACAGATACGCAGTATTTT. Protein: CATSDGQARTDTQYF.